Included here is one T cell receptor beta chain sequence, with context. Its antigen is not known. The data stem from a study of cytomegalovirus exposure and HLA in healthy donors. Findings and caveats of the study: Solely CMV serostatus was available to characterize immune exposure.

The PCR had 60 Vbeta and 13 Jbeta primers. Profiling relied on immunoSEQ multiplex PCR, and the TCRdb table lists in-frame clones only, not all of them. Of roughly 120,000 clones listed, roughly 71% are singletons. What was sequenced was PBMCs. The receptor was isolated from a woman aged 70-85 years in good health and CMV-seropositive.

The CDR3 spells CASSRSATEFDEQYF. The CDR3 DNA reads TGTGCCAGCAGCCGATCGGCGACAGAATTCGACGAGCAGTACTTC. The V gene is TRBV7-2, the J gene TRBJ2-7; D perhaps matches TRBD1 (5 bases). CDR3 length equals 15 residues. From germline, CDR1 is SGHTA and CDR2 FQGNSA. V lost 5 bases to trimming and J lost 5 bases, with 19 bases between them.